This passage covers 8 T cell receptor beta chains from one sample sequenced in a study of read filtering for tumor transcriptome and immune sequencing. This library used roughly 400 ng RNA and molecular barcoded adaptors spanning alpha/delta and beta/gamma chains. Each CDR3 protein is one row after TCRdb ran MiXCR on the reads. The sample yields about 93,000 distinct CDR3 sequences, roughly 21% seen once. The sample taken for sequencing was a population of CD138-negative cells sorted from bone marrow. These receptors all stem from a donor aged 40 or older with multiple myeloma.

This clonotype was seen at least ten times. The rearrangement links TRBV7-2 to TRBJ1-1; no definite D call. The CDR3 consists of 13 residues. Trimming shortened V by 3 bases and J by 0 bases, and 5 bases separated the two germline ends. Per germline, CDR1 SGHTA and CDR2 FQGNSA. In nucleotides, the CDR3 is TGTGCCAGCAGCTTCTCAGTGAACACTGAAGCTTTCTTT. Its protein is CASSFSVNTEAFF.

As to this clonotype: At one of its ends the junction is not consistent with the germline gene, which may arise from a read error. The V and J genes are TRBV6-6 and TRBJ2-1; D call uncertain. Germline V CDR1 and CDR2: MNHNY, SVGAGI (reference sequence). The CDR3 spans 11 residues. The CDR3 DNA sequence: TGTGCTAGCAGCATGACAAGTGAGCAGTTCTTC. Translation gives CASSMTSEQFF.

This clonotype has ten or more counts. V is TRBV20-1 and J is TRBJ2-2, with D perhaps TRBD1 or TRBD2 (5 bases each). The V gene lost 6 bases and the J gene lost 5 bases, with 10 bases spanning the gap. The CDR3 spans 12 residues. Germline CDR1 reads DFQATT; CDR2 reads SNEGSKA (reference sequence). The CDR3 loop reads CSAPRETGELFF. CDR3 nucleotide sequence: TGCAGTGCCCCCAGGGAGACCGGGGAGCTGTTTTTT.

This clonotype was seen only a few times. Just one base apart from a much larger clone, this may be a read error. The chain recombines TRBV7-9 with TRBJ1-1; TRBD1 might be the D (5 bases). The germline V gene encodes CDR1 SEHNR and CDR2 FQNEAQ (reference sequence). The CDR3 runs 13 residues. The CDR3 sequence: CACSGTANTEAFF. CDR3 nucleotide sequence: TGTGCCTGCAGCGGGACGGCGAACACTGAAGCTTTCTTT.

The gene calls are TRBV2 and TRBJ1-2; no reliable D call. V gave up 3 bases and J gave up 4 bases, with 12 bases separating them. This CDR3 is built from 14 residues. CDR1 is SNHLY, CDR2 FYNNEI, per germline. The CDR3 region is CASSDRTPVYGYTF. CDR3 bases: TGTGCCAGCAGTGACCGCACACCTGTCTATGGCTACACCTTC.

This clonotype was counted ten times or more. The chain links TRBV20-1 to TRBJ1-1; no clear D gene. From germline, CDR1 is DFQATT and CDR2 SNEGSKA (reference sequence). The length of the CDR3 is 11 residues. The germline V and J ends were trimmed by 0 bases and 8 bases, with 7 bases remaining between them. Written as DNA, the CDR3 is TGCAGTGCTAGAGACTGGGTCGAAGCTTTCTTT. It yields the protein CSARDWVEAFF.

The sample holds many counts of this clonotype. The chain combines TRBV20-1 with TRBJ2-5, with D possibly being TRBD2 (5 bases). This CDR3 comprises 12 residues. V was trimmed by 6 bases and J by 1 base, leaving 9 bases between them. In germline, CDR1 is DFQATT, CDR2 SNEGSKA (reference sequence). The CDR3 nucleotides read TGCAGTGCGTGGGAGATCCAAGAGACCCAGTACTTC. It translates to CSAWEIQETQYF.

This chain joins TRBV18 and TRBJ1-1; D is unresolved. With 6 bases removed from V and 6 bases from J, the gap between germline ends came to 11 bases. This CDR3 contains 12 residues. Germline lookup yields CDR1 KGHSH and CDR2 LQKENI. Written as DNA, the CDR3 is TGTGCCAGCTCCCCGGCCAGTTCTGAAGCTTTCTTT. This encodes CASSPASSEAFF. The variable domain in full, completed from reference TRBV18 and TRBJ1-1, reads NAGVMQNPRHLVRRRGQEARLRCSPMKGHSHVYWYRQLPEEGLKFMVYLQKENIIDESGMPKERFSAEFPKEGPSILRIQQVVRGDSAAYFCASSPASSEAFFGQGTRLTVV.